This T cell receptor beta chain was profiled in a study of vaccination effects on CD4 cells after COVID-19. CD4+ T cells specific for antigen were expanded with viral peptide pools by the ViraFEST assay before sequencing. A 10-day culture period preceded the isolation of CD4+ T cells. Vaccine recipients lacked prior SARS-CoV-2 infection and had negative nucleocapsid antibodies. Every well housed some 1.8 million PBMC, which grew in culture alongside around 9.8 IU/ml IL-2 and 10 ug/ml peptides. Comments on this clone: Its antigen is not identified.

Some clones are missing from TCRdb's copy, which holds only in-frame ones; the method was immunoSEQ multiplex PCR. The sample lists around 79,000 clones, 78% seen once, with 8% to 11% in the top ten. CDR3 length: 16 amino acids. Germline assignment: CDR1 KGHDR and CDR2 SFDVKD. After removal of 4 bases from V and 3 bases from J, the junction contained 7 bases not matched to a gene. The receptor was isolated from a human donor who received a COVID-19 vaccine. Sequenced material: CD4+ T cells from PBMCs cultured with SARS-CoV-2 spike peptides, taken before COVID-19 vaccination. The rearrangement uses TRBV24-1 and TRBJ2-3, with 9 bases that match TRBD1. CDR3: CATSDQRGQGTDTQYF. The CDR3 nucleotides are TGTGCCACCAGTGACCAACGGGGACAGGGAACAGATACGCAGTATTTT.